Listed below are T cell receptor beta chains from one sample, sequenced in a study of cytomegalovirus exposure and HLA in healthy donors. TCRdb's table, derived via immunoSEQ multiplex PCR, lists solely in-frame clones and lacks some. The sample has under 200,000 clones, roughly nine tenths seen once. Material: PBMCs. These receptors were collected from a boy between 2 and 10 years old in good health and CMV-seronegative. CDR3s include the opening cysteine and the closing phenylalanine or tryptophan. D genes are given only for firm matches. Rows give clone size only sometimes, using once, few, many, or a class for an expanded clone.

j_gene: TRBJ1-1
d_gene: -
v_gene: TRBV7-9
abundance: -
CDR3nt: TGTGCCAGCAGCCCCACCGGGACAATGAACACTGAAGCTTTCTTT
CDR3aa: CASSPTGTMNTEAFF

j_gene: TRBJ2-3
d_gene: -
v_gene: TRBV28
abundance: -
CDR3nt: TGTGCCAGCGTGATGGCCCAAACAGATACGCAGTATTTT
CDR3aa: CASVMAQTDTQYF

j_gene: TRBJ1-3
d_gene: -
v_gene: TRBV6-5
abundance: few
CDR3nt: TGTGCCAGCAGTCCTTTTGTGGGCCCTGGAAACACCATATATTTT
CDR3aa: CASSPFVGPGNTIYF

j_gene: TRBJ2-7
d_gene: -
v_gene: TRBV18
abundance: -
CDR3nt: TGTGCCAGCTCCCCTGTCCGGGTAGGCTACGAGCAGTACTTC
CDR3aa: CASSPVRVGYEQYF

j_gene: TRBJ2-6
d_gene: -
v_gene: TRBV6-1
abundance: -
CDR3nt: TGTGCCAGCAGTGCCCCAGGGGTTGGGGCCAACGTCCTGACTTTC
CDR3aa: CASSAPGVGANVLTF

j_gene: TRBJ1-1
d_gene: -
v_gene: TRBV27
abundance: -
CDR3nt: TGTGCCAGCAGTTCCGGGGGGGACACTGAAGCTTTCTTT
CDR3aa: CASSSGGDTEAFF

j_gene: TRBJ2-3
d_gene: -
v_gene: TRBV25-1
abundance: -
CDR3nt: TGTGCCAGCAGGGCCATTGGCAGAGGTGCAGATACGCAGTATTTT
CDR3aa: CASRAIGRGADTQYF

j_gene: TRBJ2-3
d_gene: -
v_gene: TRBV21-1
abundance: -
CDR3nt: TGTGCCAGCAGCAAAGGAGACACAGATACGCAGTATTTT
CDR3aa: CASSKGDTDTQYF

j_gene: TRBJ2-7
d_gene: TRBD1
v_gene: TRBV29-1
abundance: -
CDR3nt: TGCAGCGTTGCGCGACAGGGGATTCCTAGGGAGCAGTACTTC
CDR3aa: CSVARQGIPREQYF

j_gene: TRBJ2-7
d_gene: -
v_gene: TRBV28
abundance: -
CDR3nt: TGTGCCAGCGCCGTGGAGGACTACCCCTACGAGCAGTACTTC
CDR3aa: CASAVEDYPYEQYF

j_gene: TRBJ2-7
d_gene: -
v_gene: TRBV4-1
abundance: -
CDR3nt: TGCGCCAGCAGCCCAACGACAGGCTACGAGCAGTACTTC
CDR3aa: CASSPTTGYEQYF

j_gene: TRBJ1-2
d_gene: -
v_gene: TRBV6-5
abundance: -
CDR3nt: TGTGCCAGCAGTCCGACAGGAGTCTATGGCTACACCTTC
CDR3aa: CASSPTGVYGYTF

j_gene: TRBJ1-2
d_gene: TRBD1
v_gene: TRBV6-4
abundance: -
CDR3nt: TGTGCCAGCAGCTCCCGTACAGGGGGGGGTGGCTACACCTTC
CDR3aa: CASSSRTGGGGYTF

j_gene: TRBJ1-3
d_gene: TRBD1
v_gene: TRBV28
abundance: -
CDR3nt: TGTGCCAGCAGTTTATGGGGGACAGGGAGCTCTGGAAACACCATATATTTT
CDR3aa: CASSLWGTGSSGNTIYF

j_gene: TRBJ2-3
d_gene: -
v_gene: TRBV7-2
abundance: -
CDR3nt: TGTGCCAGCAGCCTTAGTGTGGGGCCTATTGCTACGCAGTATTTT
CDR3aa: CASSLSVGPIATQYF

j_gene: TRBJ2-2
d_gene: TRBD2
v_gene: TRBV28
abundance: few
CDR3nt: TGTGCCAGCAGTTTAGCGGGAGGTGGAACCGGGGAGCTGTTTTTT
CDR3aa: CASSLAGGGTGELFF

j_gene: TRBJ2-2
d_gene: -
v_gene: TRBV10-3
abundance: -
CDR3nt: TGTGCCATCATGGAAAGCGGTGGCACCGGGGAGCTGTTTTTT
CDR3aa: CAIMESGGTGELFF

j_gene: TRBJ2-7
d_gene: TRBD1
v_gene: TRBV30
abundance: -
CDR3nt: TGTGCCTGCGACAGGGGGAAAAGCGAGCAGTACTTC
CDR3aa: CACDRGKSEQYF

j_gene: TRBJ2-7
d_gene: -
v_gene: TRBV10-3
abundance: -
CDR3nt: TGTGCCATCAGTGAGTCGAGCTACGAGCAGTACTTC
CDR3aa: CAISESSYEQYF

j_gene: TRBJ1-2
d_gene: -
v_gene: TRBV9
abundance: -
CDR3nt: TGTGCCAGCAGCGTTACACCTAACTATGGCTACACCTTC
CDR3aa: CASSVTPNYGYTF

j_gene: TRBJ1-2
d_gene: -
v_gene: TRBV28
abundance: -
CDR3nt: TGTGCCAGCAGTTTGCGAGGCTACTATGGCTACACCTTC
CDR3aa: CASSLRGYYGYTF

j_gene: TRBJ1-2
d_gene: -
v_gene: TRBV29-1
abundance: -
CDR3nt: TGCAGCGCTGGGGGGGGCGACACCTATGGCTACACCTTC
CDR3aa: CSAGGGDTYGYTF

j_gene: TRBJ2-5
d_gene: -
v_gene: TRBV19
abundance: -
CDR3nt: TGTGCCAGTGGGACTCCAGGGTTCCCAGAGACCCAGTACTTC
CDR3aa: CASGTPGFPETQYF

j_gene: TRBJ2-5
d_gene: -
v_gene: TRBV5-6
abundance: -
CDR3nt: TGTGCCAGCAGCATACCCTCGACAGACCAAGAGACCCAGTACTTC
CDR3aa: CASSIPSTDQETQYF

j_gene: TRBJ2-2
d_gene: -
v_gene: TRBV11-1
abundance: -
CDR3nt: TGTGCCAGCAGCTTAGTGGGGGGTTTAAAGTCCGGGGAGCTGTTTTTT
CDR3aa: CASSLVGGLKSGELFF

j_gene: TRBJ1-5
d_gene: -
v_gene: TRBV2
abundance: -
CDR3nt: TGTGCCAGTCGCACTACTTTGACGCAGCCCCAGCATTTT
CDR3aa: CASRTTLTQPQHF

j_gene: TRBJ1-1
d_gene: TRBD1
v_gene: TRBV6-4
abundance: -
CDR3nt: TGTGCCAGCAGTGACGGGACAGGGGGGATCACTGAAGCTTTCTTT
CDR3aa: CASSDGTGGITEAFF

j_gene: TRBJ1-5
d_gene: -
v_gene: TRBV7-2
abundance: -
CDR3nt: TGTGCCAGCAGCTTCGGGGTTGGCAATCAGCCCCAGCATTTT
CDR3aa: CASSFGVGNQPQHF

j_gene: TRBJ1-2
d_gene: TRBD1
v_gene: TRBV19
abundance: few
CDR3nt: TGTGCCAGTAGCCAGGGGGCTCTCTATGGCTACACCTTC
CDR3aa: CASSQGALYGYTF

j_gene: TRBJ1-6
d_gene: TRBD1
v_gene: TRBV2
abundance: -
CDR3nt: TGTGCCAGCAGGAGACAGGGCGTAGAATCACCCCTCCACTTT
CDR3aa: CASRRQGVESPLHF

j_gene: TRBJ2-7
d_gene: -
v_gene: TRBV5-1
abundance: -
CDR3nt: TGCGCCAGCAGCCATGGCGACAGAAAGCTTCACGAGCAGTACTTC
CDR3aa: CASSHGDRKLHEQYF

j_gene: TRBJ2-5
d_gene: TRBD2
v_gene: TRBV13
abundance: -
CDR3nt: TGTGCCAGCAGTTCGGGGCGGGAGCGGGACCAAGGGACCCAGTACTTC
CDR3aa: CASSSGRERDQGTQYF

j_gene: TRBJ1-2
d_gene: -
v_gene: TRBV5-4
abundance: -
CDR3nt: TGTGCCAGCAGCTTAGGAGCTAACTATGGCTACACCTTC
CDR3aa: CASSLGANYGYTF

j_gene: TRBJ2-1
d_gene: -
v_gene: TRBV6-1
abundance: -
CDR3nt: TGTGCCAGCAGAATTCTAAGCTCCTACAATGAGCAGTTCTTC
CDR3aa: CASRILSSYNEQFF

j_gene: TRBJ2-2
d_gene: TRBD2
v_gene: TRBV28
abundance: once
CDR3nt: TGTGCCAGCAGTTTATGGTCGCCCCGACTAGCGGGGGGCACCGGGGAGCTGTTTTTT
CDR3aa: CASSLWSPRLAGGTGELFF

j_gene: TRBJ2-7
d_gene: -
v_gene: TRBV28
abundance: -
CDR3nt: TGTGCCAGCAGTTCTTTTGGAAGGAGCTCCTACGAGCAGTACTTC
CDR3aa: CASSSFGRSSYEQYF

j_gene: TRBJ1-5
d_gene: TRBD1
v_gene: TRBV18
abundance: -
CDR3nt: TGTGCCAGCTCACCGGGACAGGGGGAGAGCCAGCCCCAGCATTTT
CDR3aa: CASSPGQGESQPQHF

j_gene: TRBJ2-2
d_gene: -
v_gene: TRBV27
abundance: -
CDR3nt: TGTGCCAGCGCCGGGGGCCATGGTCCGAGACAGGGTAGTAGGGGGAGGACCGGGGAGCTGTTTTTT
CDR3aa: CASAGGHGPRQGSRGRTGELFF

j_gene: TRBJ2-2
d_gene: TRBD1
v_gene: TRBV7-3
abundance: -
CDR3nt: TGTGCCAGCAGCTTAAGGGGTAGGGGACAGGACACCGGGGAGCTGTTTTTT
CDR3aa: CASSLRGRGQDTGELFF

j_gene: TRBJ1-2
d_gene: -
v_gene: TRBV5-1
abundance: -
CDR3nt: TGCGCCAGCAGCGGCCGTCCGGAACCCACGGGTGGCTACACCTTC
CDR3aa: CASSGRPEPTGGYTF

j_gene: TRBJ2-2
d_gene: TRBD2
v_gene: TRBV7-3
abundance: -
CDR3nt: TGTGCCAGCCATACTAGCGGGAGGGACACCGGGGAGCTGTTTTTT
CDR3aa: CASHTSGRDTGELFF

j_gene: TRBJ1-2
d_gene: TRBD1
v_gene: TRBV27
abundance: -
CDR3nt: TGTGCCAGCAGTTTAGGGACAGGGTATGGGGCTAGCTATGGCTACACCTTC
CDR3aa: CASSLGTGYGASYGYTF

j_gene: TRBJ2-2
d_gene: -
v_gene: TRBV5-1
abundance: -
CDR3nt: TGCGCCAGCAGCTTGTTCCCCCGAACCGAGGAGAACACCGGGGAGCTGTTTTTT
CDR3aa: CASSLFPRTEENTGELFF

j_gene: TRBJ2-3
d_gene: -
v_gene: TRBV9
abundance: -
CDR3nt: TGTGCCAGCAGCCTGCTAGGCTTCACAGATACGCAGTATTTT
CDR3aa: CASSLLGFTDTQYF

j_gene: TRBJ2-7
d_gene: -
v_gene: TRBV7-9
abundance: -
CDR3nt: TGTTCCAGCAGCTTAGGGGGGACAGTCTCCTACGAGCAGTACTTC
CDR3aa: CSSSLGGTVSYEQYF

j_gene: TRBJ1-2
d_gene: -
v_gene: TRBV13
abundance: -
CDR3nt: TGTGTCAGCAGTCAAATCAGGGCGGATGGCTACACCTTC
CDR3aa: CVSSQIRADGYTF

j_gene: TRBJ2-3
d_gene: -
v_gene: TRBV6-1
abundance: -
CDR3nt: TGTGCCAGCAGTGCACAGGAGGGGGGGGCAGATACGCAGTATTTT
CDR3aa: CASSAQEGGADTQYF

j_gene: TRBJ2-3
d_gene: -
v_gene: TRBV18
abundance: -
CDR3nt: TGTGCCAGCTCACCAGCAGGGGCAGATACGCAGTATTTT
CDR3aa: CASSPAGADTQYF